These 8 T cell receptor beta chains were sequenced from one sample in a study of blood T cell repertoires in COVID-19. Some clones are missing from TCRdb's copy, which holds only in-frame ones; the method was immunoSEQ multiplex PCR. Of approximately 160,000 clones listed, about 92% were seen once; the top ten hold over 15%. Sequencing input: peripheral blood. The receptors were gathered from a man aged 55 to 70 with active or convalescent COVID-19.

V gene TRBV6-4 combines with J gene TRBJ1-6; 8 nucleotides line up with TRBD1. The J segment lost 10 bases and the V segment lost 6 bases, leaving 8 bases of the junction unmatched. CDR3 length: 14 amino acids. The germline CDR1 and CDR2 sequences are MRHNA and SNTAGT. This CDR3 reads CASSRDRHVSPLHF. The DNA of the CDR3 is TGTGCCAGCAGCCGGGACAGGCATGTCTCACCCCTCCACTTT.

V usage is TRBV25-1 and J usage is TRBJ1-2, with D possibly matching TRBD1 (6 bases). V was shortened by 5 bases and J by 1 base, with 8 bases between the two germline ends. CDR3 size: 13 residues. The germline V gene encodes CDR1 MGHDK and CDR2 SYGVNS. The CDR3 DNA reads as TGTGCCAGCAGTCTGGACAGTAACTATGGCTACACCTTC. Residues: CASSLDSNYGYTF.

This clone was seen once. The chain links TRBV9 to TRBJ1-2; perhaps TRBD1 as D (6 bases). The germline CDR1 and CDR2 sequences are SGDLS and YYNGEE. This CDR3 region has 15 residues. Trimming shortened V by 0 bases and J by 2 bases, and 11 bases separated the two germline ends. The CDR3 DNA reads TGTGCCAGCAGCGTAGCAGGGGCCCTAAACTATGGCTACACCTTC. Translated: CASSVAGALNYGYTF.

This clone appeared a single time. V gene TRBV6-5 combines with J gene TRBJ1-1, with D perhaps TRBD1 (6 bases). Germline V gene data show CDR1 as MNHEY and CDR2 as SVGAGI. The V and J ends lost 0 bases and 1 base respectively, with 9 bases between them. The CDR3 covers 15 residues. Here the CDR3 DNA reads TGTGCCAGCAGTTACTCGGGGGCGCAGAACACTGAAGCTTTCTTT. The encoded protein is CASSYSGAQNTEAFF.

The chain employs TRBV9 and TRBJ1-2; TRBD1 matches 10 bases. J gave up 9 bases and V 4 bases, and 6 bases lay outside the gene matches. The CDR3 spans 13 residues. Germline assignment: CDR1 SGDLS and CDR2 YYNGEE. The CDR3 reads CASSPDRGIRYTF. The CDR3, as DNA: TGTGCCAGCAGCCCGGACAGGGGGATTCGCTACACCTTC.

The chain joins TRBV5-8 to TRBJ1-5; 9 bases agree with TRBD1. The germline gives CDR1 SGHTS, CDR2 YDEGEE. The trim removed 5 bases at V and 3 bases at J, leaving 6 bases unmatched. The CDR3 spans 15 residues. The CDR3: CASSWTGVINQPQHF. The CDR3 nucleotides read TGTGCCAGCAGTTGGACAGGGGTGATCAATCAGCCCCAGCATTTT. Variable domain in full (rest from reference TRBV5-8 and TRBJ1-5): EAGVTQSPTHLIKTRGQQATLRCSPISGHTSVYWYQQALGLGLQFLLWYDEGEERNRGNFPPRFSGRQFPNYSSELNVNALELEDSALYLCASSWTGVINQPQHFGDGTRLSIL.

The genes are TRBV25-1 and TRBJ1-3; the D gene is possibly TRBD1 (5 bases). Trimming removed 5 bases at V and 3 bases at J, with 8 bases between. The CDR3 totals 13 residues. Germline CDR1 reads MGHDK; CDR2 reads SYGVNS. The CDR3 sequence: CASSWGVGNTIYF. In nucleotides, the CDR3 is TGTGCCAGCAGTTGGGGGGTTGGAAACACCATATATTTT.

The chain has TRBV2 and TRBJ1-5, with 9 bases matching TRBD1. The CDR3 extends over 14 amino acids. V was clipped by 5 bases and J by 8 bases; unmatched bases: 7. The V gene's germline CDR1 is SNHLY and CDR2 FYNNEI. DNA for the CDR3: TGTGCCAGCAGTACCACAGGGGGCAGGGAGCCCCAGCATTTT. This sequence encodes CASSTTGGREPQHF.